These T cell receptor beta chains were read from a single sample in a study of shared clonotypes between healthy human individuals. Method: immunoSEQ multiplex PCR; TCRdb's copy keeps in-frame clones and lacks some. The table includes about 1.5 million clones, nearly 99% detected once. Material: naive CD4+ T cells sorted from blood. The receptors here all came from a man aged 25-45 years in good health. The CDR3 runs from the conserved cysteine through the conserved F or W. The D gene is left open where the match is weak. Clone size, where shown, is once, few, many, or a class for clones that have expanded.

CDR3aa: CASSRVGGSMKLFF; CDR3nt: TGTGCCAGCAGCCGAGTGGGCGGATCTATGAAGCTTTTCTTT; j_gene: TRBJ1-1; d_gene: -; v_gene: TRBV7-9; abundance: -
CDR3aa: CASSLRKDRSTDTQYF; CDR3nt: TGTGCCAGCAGCTTACGTAAGGACAGAAGCACAGATACGCAGTATTTT; j_gene: TRBJ2-3; d_gene: -; v_gene: TRBV7-9; abundance: once
CDR3aa: CATSRDPTGSYEQYF; CDR3nt: TGTGCCACCAGCAGAGATCCGACAGGTTCCTACGAGCAGTACTTC; j_gene: TRBJ2-7; d_gene: -; v_gene: TRBV15; abundance: -
CDR3aa: CASSPNIPGSGNTIYF; CDR3nt: TGTGCCAGCTCACCAAACATCCCGGGCTCTGGAAACACCATATATTTT; j_gene: TRBJ1-3; d_gene: -; v_gene: TRBV18; abundance: -
CDR3aa: CASSERSGANVLTF; CDR3nt: TGTGCCAGCAGTGAAAGGTCTGGGGCCAACGTCCTGACTTTC; j_gene: TRBJ2-6; d_gene: -; v_gene: TRBV2; abundance: once
CDR3aa: CASSSGATNEKLFF; CDR3nt: TGTGCCAGCAGTTCAGGGGCAACTAATGAAAAACTGTTTTTT; j_gene: TRBJ1-4; d_gene: -; v_gene: TRBV6-1; abundance: -
CDR3aa: CASSRDSGRVNEQFF; CDR3nt: TGTGCCAGCAGCCGAGATAGCGGGAGGGTCAATGAGCAGTTCTTC; j_gene: TRBJ2-1; d_gene: TRBD2; v_gene: TRBV28; abundance: -
CDR3aa: CASSQGYDRHLSYEQYF; CDR3nt: TGCGCCAGCAGCCAAGGGTATGACAGGCACCTCTCCTACGAGCAGTACTTC; j_gene: TRBJ2-7; d_gene: -; v_gene: TRBV4-3; abundance: -
CDR3aa: CASSVEGGETQYF; CDR3nt: TGTGCCAGCAGCGTAGAAGGGGGGGAGACCCAGTACTTC; j_gene: TRBJ2-5; d_gene: -; v_gene: TRBV9; abundance: -
CDR3aa: CASSPRAVNTYEQYF; CDR3nt: TGTGCCAGCAGCCCCAGGGCGGTGAATACCTACGAGCAGTACTTC; j_gene: TRBJ2-7; d_gene: -; v_gene: TRBV7-9; abundance: -
CDR3aa: CASGTGTGGNQPQHF; CDR3nt: TGTGCCAGTGGGACCGGGACAGGGGGGAATCAGCCCCAGCATTTT; j_gene: TRBJ1-5; d_gene: TRBD1; v_gene: TRBV19; abundance: -
CDR3aa: CASISRNTGELFF; CDR3nt: TGTGCCAGCATTTCGCGGAACACCGGGGAGCTGTTTTTT; j_gene: TRBJ2-2; d_gene: -; v_gene: TRBV27; abundance: once
CDR3aa: CASRDSPFYEQYF; CDR3nt: TGCGCCAGCAGAGACAGCCCCTTTTACGAGCAGTACTTC; j_gene: TRBJ2-7; d_gene: -; v_gene: TRBV10-2; abundance: -
CDR3aa: CASRYRGRVRYEQYF; CDR3nt: TGTGCAAGTCGCTATCGCGGCAGGGTGAGATACGAGCAGTACTTC; j_gene: TRBJ2-7; d_gene: -; v_gene: TRBV12-2; abundance: -
CDR3aa: CSVSGSRNTIYF; CDR3nt: TGCAGCGTGAGCGGCTCGCGGAACACCATATATTTT; j_gene: TRBJ1-3; d_gene: -; v_gene: TRBV29-1; abundance: -
CDR3aa: CASSTGRNTEAFF; CDR3nt: TGTGCCAGCAGCACCGGACGGAACACTGAAGCTTTCTTT; j_gene: TRBJ1-1; d_gene: -; v_gene: TRBV5-8; abundance: -
CDR3aa: CASSSGGGPNEQYF; CDR3nt: TGTGCCAGCAGCTCCGGAGGGGGCCCCAACGAGCAGTACTTC; j_gene: TRBJ2-7; d_gene: -; v_gene: TRBV28; abundance: once
CDR3aa: CASSGPAGYGTGELFF; CDR3nt: TGTGCCAGCAGTGGGCCGGCGGGATACGGCACCGGGGAGCTGTTTTTT; j_gene: TRBJ2-2; d_gene: -; v_gene: TRBV2; abundance: -
CDR3aa: CASSERGVGYTF; CDR3nt: TGCGCCAGCAGTGAGAGGGGGGTAGGCTACACCTTC; j_gene: TRBJ1-2; d_gene: -; v_gene: TRBV10-2; abundance: -
CDR3aa: CASSQTDSYEQYF; CDR3nt: TGTGCCAGCAGCCAAACAGATTCCTACGAGCAGTACTTC; j_gene: TRBJ2-7; d_gene: -; v_gene: TRBV14; abundance: -